In this sample, the clone carrying this T cell receptor beta chain turned up a few times. This entry belongs to a study of identical twins. The CDR3 consists of 16 residues. Germline-derived CDR1 and CDR2 are MGHRA and YSYEKL. The V and J ends lost 3 bases and 3 bases respectively, with 17 bases between them. TCRdb reanalysed the 5' RACE reads using MiXCR and keeps one entry per CDR3 protein. Among around 250,000 distinct CDR3 sequences listed, about 8% were seen once. This sample was also put to use in a study of yellow fever vaccine responses in identical twins.

The source material was CD8+ T cells sorted from blood. The J gene is TRBJ2-5, the V gene TRBV4-1, with a possible D match to TRBD1 (6 bases). The TCR sequence derives from a young woman in good health. The CDR3 loop reads CASSQRIQGLEETQYF. Here the CDR3 DNA reads TGCGCCAGCAGCCAGAGGATACAGGGCCTTGAAGAGACCCAGTACTTC.